The next 29 T cell receptor beta chains were all read from a single sample in a study of cytomegalovirus exposure and HLA in healthy donors. Both 60 Vbeta primers and 13 Jbeta primers went into the PCR. The protocol was immunoSEQ multiplex PCR, while the TCRdb copy is restricted to in-frame clones and leaves out a portion. In the table there are 150,000 to 200,000 clones, around 81% of which are singletons. Sequencing was performed on PBMCs. The receptors derive from a woman between 18 and 29 years old in good health and CMV-seropositive.

The chain combines TRBV29-1 with TRBJ2-7, with D possibly being TRBD2 (6 bases). The CDR3 is made up of 19 amino acids. V was shortened by 4 bases and J by 0 bases, with 28 bases between the two germline ends. Germline V gives CDR1 SQVTM, CDR2 ANQGSEA. CDR3 bases: TGCAGCGTTGGTGGGGTCGGGGGACCCGTTTCGGTGAACTCCTACGAGCAGTACTTC. This gives the protein CSVGGVGGPVSVNSYEQYF.

This chain links TRBV13 with TRBJ2-2; 7 bases map to TRBD2. The CDR3 loop spans 15 amino acids. J was trimmed by 1 base and V by 6 bases; bases with no gene match: 5. CDR1 PRHDT and CDR2 FYEKMQ come from the germline V gene (reference sequence). CDR3 nucleotide sequence: TGTGCCAGCAGAGACAGCGGGGAGAACACCGGGGAGCTGTTTTTT. It yields the protein CASRDSGENTGELFF.

The chain recombines TRBV4-2 with TRBJ1-6; TRBD1 matches 7 bases. Germline CDR1 LGHNA, CDR2 YNFKEQ. V dropped 0 bases and J dropped 8; count of bases not matched to a gene: 4. The CDR3 loop spans 15 amino acids. CDR3 in DNA: TGTGCCAGCAGCCAAGATCGAGGGGGCGATTCACCCCTCCACTTT. It yields the protein CASSQDRGGDSPLHF.

The chain carries TRBV7-6 and TRBJ2-3; no clear D gene. The V gene's germline CDR1 is SGHVS and CDR2 FNYEAQ. V was pared by 1 base and J by 14 bases, with 10 bases between. This CDR3 contains 11 residues. CDR3 in DNA: TGTGCCAGCAGCTTAGACCTAGGTCTGTATTTT. The encoded protein is CASSLDLGLYF.

The chain combines TRBV4-2 with TRBJ2-2; TRBD1 is a possible D gene (6 bases). Trimming stripped 5 bases from V and 2 bases from J, with 12 bases between. The CDR3 spans 15 residues. CDR1 and CDR2 from the germline V gene are LGHNA and YNFKEQ. The CDR3 reads CASSSYRENTGELFF. Here the CDR3 DNA reads TGTGCCAGCAGCTCATACAGGGAAAACACCGGGGAGCTGTTTTTT.

This chain joins TRBV7-6 and TRBJ2-3; 9 positions match TRBD2. V trimming: 1 base; J trimming: 4 bases; junction bases outside the gene matches: 12. The CDR3 sequence is 18 residues long. CDR1 is SGHVS, CDR2 FNYEAQ, per germline. CDR3: CASSLEGPRGGFADTQYF. In DNA, the CDR3 is TGTGCCAGCAGCTTAGAGGGACCGCGGGGGGGCTTCGCAGATACGCAGTATTTT.

The chain combines TRBV9 with TRBJ2-5; D not certain. Germline V lookup: CDR1 SGDLS, CDR2 YYNGEE. The ends were cut back, 0 bases at V and 3 bases at J, with 9 bases in the middle. This CDR3 has 14 residues. In nucleotides, the CDR3 is TGTGCCAGCAGCGTAGAGCCAGACAAAGAGACCCAGTACTTC. Translation: CASSVEPDKETQYF.

V is TRBV6-5 and J is TRBJ2-5; 11 bases align to TRBD2. The last part of the DNA fits TRBJ2-7 better; the J call may be wrong. The CDR3 loop spans 16 amino acids. CDR1 and CDR2 (germline): MNHEY, SVGAGI. The CDR3: CASSLLSSGGIYEQYF. CDR3 in DNA: TGTGCCAGCAGTTTATTGTCTAGCGGGGGGATTTACGAGCAGTACTTC.

This chain joins TRBV6-1 and TRBJ1-1; maybe TRBD1 (5 bases). Germline values: CDR1 MNHNS, CDR2 SASEGT. This CDR3 has 13 residues. Trimming left V 2 bases short and J 11 bases short, with 15 bases between. The CDR3: CASSEFWGETAFF. CDR3 in DNA: TGTGCCAGCAGTGAATTTTGGGGGGAGACGGCTTTCTTT.

The CDR3 here is CASRPLTGFGGYTF. CDR3 bases: TGTGCCAGCAGGCCCCTAACAGGGTTCGGCGGCTACACCTTC. V and J are TRBV6-5 and TRBJ1-2; tentatively, D is TRBD1 (6 bases). Per germline, CDR1 MNHEY and CDR2 SVGAGI. The CDR3 runs to 14 residues. Deletions cut 6 bases from V and 8 bases from J, with 19 bases between.

A word on this clone: One end of the junction is discordant with germline, which a read error may explain. The chain links TRBV27 to TRBJ1-2, with 7 bases that match TRBD1. Germline CDR1 is MNHEY and CDR2 is SMNVEV (reference sequence). The CDR3 contains 13 residues. The CDR3, as DNA: TGTGCCAGCAGTATATCAGGGGGTCGTGGCTACACCTTC. Translated: CASSISGGRGYTF.

V is TRBV2 and J is TRBJ1-2, with a possible D match to TRBD1 (5 bases). Germline V gives CDR1 SNHLY, CDR2 FYNNEI. CDR3 length: 15 amino acids. Trimming left V 2 bases short and J 4 bases short, with 14 bases between. CDR3 DNA sequence: TGTGCCAGCAGTGAATCGGCAGGGTCGAGCTATGGCTACACCTTC. Its translation: CASSESAGSSYGYTF.

The V gene is TRBV5-1, the J gene TRBJ1-1; D not resolved. The CDR3 runs to 14 residues. CDR1 and CDR2 from the germline V gene are SGHRS and YFSETQ. With 0 bases removed from V and 3 bases from J, the gap between germline ends came to 9 bases. The CDR3 spells CASSLDGSYTEAFF. DNA for the CDR3: TGCGCCAGCAGCTTGGACGGTTCCTACACTGAAGCTTTCTTT.

This rearrangement joins TRBV9 to TRBJ2-3, with unresolved D. The CDR3 runs to 13 residues. V lost 1 base and J 10 bases, leaving 13 bases between the germline ends. The germline V gene has CDR1 SGDLS and CDR2 YYNGEE. The CDR3: CASSVSADGAQYF. The DNA for the CDR3 is TGTGCCAGCAGCGTATCGGCAGATGGAGCGCAGTATTTT.

The chain links TRBV2 to TRBJ2-3; D unclear. V lost 4 bases and J 1 base, leaving 12 bases between the germline ends. The germline gives CDR1 SNHLY, CDR2 FYNNEI. This CDR3 has 15 amino acids. The CDR3 region has the DNA TGTGCCAGCAGTGTCTCCGGGTTTGGCACAGATACGCAGTATTTT. This translates into CASSVSGFGTDTQYF.

The chain joins TRBV4-2 to TRBJ2-3; tentatively, D is TRBD1 (6 bases). The V gene's germline CDR1 is LGHNA and CDR2 YNFKEQ. This CDR3 is 15 amino acids long. Trimming pared 0 bases from V and 2 bases from J, leaving 9 bases between. Here the CDR3 reads CASSQEDSLTDTQYF. The CDR3 DNA reads as TGTGCCAGCAGCCAAGAGGACAGTCTCACAGATACGCAGTATTTT.

V gene TRBV18 combines with J gene TRBJ2-1, with 13 bases lining up with TRBD2. The CDR3 runs 16 residues. In germline, CDR1 is KGHSH, CDR2 LQKENI. V shed 3 bases and J 7 bases; nucleotides not matched to a gene: 6. CDR3 DNA: TGTGCCAGCTCACCCGGACTAGCGGGGGCGGGGAATGAGCAGTTCTTC. This codes for CASSPGLAGAGNEQFF.

The chain uses TRBV5-6 and TRBJ2-2, with a tentative D call TRBD1 (5 bases). Germline lookup yields CDR1 SGHDT and CDR2 YYEEEE. The germline V and J ends were trimmed by 0 bases and 3 bases, with 9 bases remaining between them. The CDR3 is made up of 15 amino acids. In DNA form, the CDR3 reads TGTGCCAGCAGCTTGGTGGGGCAGTACACCGGGGAGCTGTTTTTT. It codes for CASSLVGQYTGELFF.

The chain uses TRBV18 and TRBJ1-1; D gene ambiguous. V dropped 6 bases and J dropped 11 bases, with 19 bases sitting between them. Germline CDR1 is KGHSH and CDR2 is LQKENI. The CDR3 is 13 amino acids. The CDR3 coding sequence is TGTGCCAGCTCTCCCGCGGCGGGGAGTGTGGCTTTCTTT. It is translated as CASSPAAGSVAFF. Looking up the rest from reference TRBV18 and TRBJ1-1 gives the full variable domain: NAGVMQNPRHLVRRRGQEARLRCSPMKGHSHVYWYRQLPEEGLKFMVYLQKENIIDESGMPKERFSAEFPKEGPSILRIQQVVRGDSAAYFCASSPAAGSVAFFGQGTRLTVV.

This clone appeared once. This sequence joins TRBV11-3 and TRBJ1-2; 7 bases match TRBD1. Germline V gene data show CDR1 as SGHNT and CDR2 as YENEEA. Losses at the gene ends were 5 bases for V and 6 bases for J; bases not matched to a gene: 9. The CDR3 has 14 residues. CDR3 loop: CASSPRQGIDGYTF. In nucleotides, the CDR3 is TGTGCCAGCAGCCCGCGACAGGGTATCGATGGCTACACCTTC.

The rearrangement joins TRBV6-1 to TRBJ2-3; 7 bases line up with TRBD2. The CDR3 extends over 14 amino acids. V was pared by 7 bases and J by 5 bases, with 9 bases of the junction left unmatched. CDR1 and CDR2 from the germline V gene are MNHNS and SASEGT. The CDR3 DNA sequence: TGTGCCAGCATCGAGGGCGGGGGAGGAGATACGCAGTATTTT. Encoded protein: CASIEGGGGDTQYF.

About this clone: This sample also contains other DNA sequences that code for the same CDR3. This chain connects TRBV9 to TRBJ1-1; TRBD1 matches at 7 bases. Germline lookup yields CDR1 SGDLS and CDR2 YYNGEE. V trimming: 0 bases; J trimming: 1 base; junction bases outside the gene matches: 0. CDR3 length: 14 residues. DNA for the CDR3: TGTGCCAGCAGCGTAGGGACAGGGAACACTGAAGCTTTCTTT. Protein: CASSVGTGNTEAFF.

This clone was detected once. CDR3 sequence reads: CAWSVGGGTNEKLFF. The CDR3 DNA reads as TGTGCCTGGAGTGTTGGTGGGGGGACTAATGAAAAACTGTTTTTT. The chain combines TRBV30 with TRBJ1-4; weak D call: TRBD1 (5 bases). Trimming took 0 bases from V and 2 from J, leaving 10 bases between them. Germline CDR1 GTSNPN, CDR2 SVGIG (reference sequence). This CDR3 contains 15 residues. The variable domain in full, completed from reference TRBV30 and TRBJ1-4, reads SQTIHQWPATLVQPVGSPLSLECTVEGTSNPNLYWYRQAAGRGLQLLFYSVGIGQISSEVPQNLSASRPQDRQFILSSKKLLLSDSGFYLCAWSVGGGTNEKLFFGSGTQLSVL.

This chain links TRBV5-1 with TRBJ2-2, with D perhaps TRBD1 (6 bases). V was clipped by 0 bases and J by 6 bases, with 15 bases between them. CDR1 and CDR2 from the germline V gene are SGHRS and YFSETQ. This CDR3 is built from 16 residues. CDR3 in amino acids: CASSLGWGQDAGELFF. The CDR3 region has the DNA TGCGCCAGCAGCTTGGGTTGGGGGCAGGACGCCGGGGAGCTGTTTTTT.

The chain employs TRBV21-1 and TRBJ2-1; the D call in the table, TRBD2, was not verified against the DNA. TRBV21-1 is described as a pseudogene. CDR3 size: 13 residues. The CDR3 DNA sequence: TGTGCCAGCAGCAAATCCCGGGGCAATGAGCAGTTCTTC. Translating it yields CASSKSRGNEQFF.

The chain combines TRBV27 with TRBJ2-5; tentative D call: TRBD1 (5 bases). The CDR3 sequence is 14 residues long. Germline V gene lookup returns CDR1 MNHEY and CDR2 SMNVEV (reference sequence). The V end lost 4 bases, the J end lost 0 bases, and 9 bases lay between the germline ends. This CDR3 is CASSSTGYQETQYF. In DNA form, the CDR3 reads TGTGCCAGCAGTTCAACAGGTTACCAAGAGACCCAGTACTTC.

The rearrangement uses TRBV7-9 and TRBJ2-5; TRBD2 matches at 14 bases. CDR1 is SEHNR, CDR2 FQNEAQ, per germline (reference sequence). The CDR3 totals 16 residues. Germline trimming cut 4 bases from V and 4 bases from J; bases unmatched to any gene: 5. CDR3 coding DNA: TGTGCCAGCAGCTCAACCGGGACTAGCGGGGGAGAGACCCAGTACTTC. It encodes CASSSTGTSGGETQYF.

The chain employs TRBV10-1 and TRBJ2-3; 10 bases are a match to TRBD2. This CDR3 region has 15 residues. Germline CDR1 WNHNN, CDR2 SYGVQD (reference sequence). J lost 1 base, V lost 5 bases, and 3 bases had no gene match. The CDR3 DNA reads as TGCGCCAGCAGTACCGGGACTAGCGGCACAGATACGCAGTATTTT. Translating it yields CASSTGTSGTDTQYF.

V is TRBV7-2 and J is TRBJ1-6; D unclear. Germline V CDR1 and CDR2: SGHTA, FQGNSA. The CDR3 extends over 17 amino acids. Between the trimmed V and J ends, which lost 3 bases and 7 bases, there was a span of 19 bases. The CDR3 reads CASSFPVGVPQNSPLHF. CDR3 DNA: TGTGCCAGCAGCTTCCCCGTCGGGGTCCCGCAGAATTCACCCCTCCACTTT.